These 18 T cell receptor beta chains were sequenced from one sample in a study of blood T cell repertoires in COVID-19. Sequencing used immunoSEQ multiplex PCR; TCRdb keeps in-frame clones, though not all of them. Among over 80,000 clones, 75% to 90% were seen once, and the ten largest hold around 1.3%. Material for sequencing was peripheral blood. These receptors were obtained from an elderly man with active or convalescent COVID-19.

This chain links TRBV15 with TRBJ1-6; D might be TRBD1 (5 bases). Germline CDR1 is LNHNV and CDR2 is YYDKDF (reference sequence). Trimming pared 0 bases from V and 18 bases from J, leaving 12 bases between. CDR3 length: 12 residues. The CDR3 DNA sequence: TGTGCCACCAGCAGAGATCAAGGGGCGCCCCACTTT. It encodes CATSRDQGAPHF.

This clone was counted once. The chain has TRBV7-2 and TRBJ1-2, with 9 bases matching TRBD1. Per the germline V gene, CDR1 is SGHTA and CDR2 is FQGNSA. Germline trimming cut 2 bases from V and 0 bases from J; bases unmatched to any gene: 7. The CDR3 runs 17 residues. CDR3 coding DNA: TGTGCCAGCAGCTTACCCGGGACAGGGCTAGCTAACTATGGCTACACCTTC. This gives the protein CASSLPGTGLANYGYTF.

The chain recombines TRBV28 with TRBJ1-5; 9 nucleotides match TRBD1. Germline CDR1 MDHEN, CDR2 SYDVKM. Losses at the gene ends were 3 bases for V and 9 bases for J; bases not matched to a gene: 6. This CDR3 region has 14 residues. The CDR3: CASSLTGGKTPQHF. CDR3 coding DNA: TGTGCCAGCAGTTTGACAGGGGGTAAGACGCCCCAGCATTTT.

V and J are TRBV6-5 and TRBJ1-2; D is undetermined. The CDR3 covers 14 residues. The V end lost 6 bases, the J end lost 6 bases, and 17 bases lay between the germline ends. Germline CDR1 and CDR2: MNHEY and SVGAGI. The CDR3 protein is CASSSPWGADGYTF. The DNA of the CDR3 is TGTGCCAGCAGCTCCCCCTGGGGAGCCGATGGCTACACCTTC.

The chain couples TRBV15 to TRBJ2-2; the match to TRBD2 covers 8 bases. CDR3 length: 16 residues. The germline gives CDR1 LNHNV, CDR2 YYDKDF (reference sequence). J gave up 5 bases and V 3 bases, and 8 bases lay outside the gene matches. The CDR3 region has the DNA TGTGCCACCAGCAGGGACCCGGGACTAGATACCGGGGAGCTGTTTTTT. Protein sequence: CATSRDPGLDTGELFF.

The chain couples TRBV4-1 to TRBJ1-4, with 9 bases identical to TRBD1. The V segment lost 3 bases and the J segment 6 bases; nucleotides outside the gene matches: 2. Per the germline V gene, CDR1 is MGHRA and CDR2 is YSYEKL. This CDR3 comprises 14 residues. The CDR3 bases are TGCGCCAGCAGCCAGGACAGGGGAGATGAAAAACTGTTTTTT. Protein: CASSQDRGDEKLFF.

V gene TRBV19 combines with J gene TRBJ1-2; 10 nucleotides line up with TRBD1. The CDR3 is made up of 16 amino acids. Trimming removed 4 bases from V and 4 bases from J; junction bases left unmatched: 9. CDR1 is LNHDA, CDR2 SQIVND, per germline (reference sequence). This CDR3 reads CASSTSPGQGGYGYTF. DNA of the CDR3: TGTGCCAGTAGTACCTCCCCCGGACAGGGGGGCTATGGCTACACCTTC. Based on the CDR3 plus reference TRBV19 and TRBJ1-2, the full variable domain is DGGITQSPKYLFRKEGQNVTLSCEQNLNHDAMYWYRQDPGQGLRLIYYSQIVNDFQKGDIAEGYSVSREKKESFPLTVTSAQKNPTAFYLCASSTSPGQGGYGYTFGSGTRLTVV.

CDR3 sequence: CASSRGGSIQYF. CDR3 in DNA: TGTGCCAGCAGTAGGGGAGGGAGCATTCAGTACTTC. This chain joins TRBV12-3 or TRBV12-4 and TRBJ2-4, with TRBD2 matching over 7 bases. This CDR3 has 12 amino acids. Unmatched junction bases numbered 4, after V lost 5 bases and J lost 9 bases.

This chain connects TRBV25-1 to TRBJ1-2, with 8 bases identical to TRBD1. The V segment lost 6 bases and the J segment 1 base; nucleotides outside the gene matches: 10. The CDR3 loop spans 16 amino acids. Germline-derived CDR1 and CDR2 are MGHDK and SYGVNS. CDR3: CASSPFRTGSNYGYTF. Written as DNA, the CDR3 is TGTGCCAGCAGCCCCTTTAGGACAGGGAGTAACTATGGCTACACCTTC.

In its sample, this clone was seen once. V usage is TRBV30 and J usage is TRBJ2-7; 13 nucleotides align to TRBD2. J was trimmed by 2 bases and V by 1 base; bases with no gene match: 5. The CDR3 runs to 16 residues. CDR1 GTSNPN and CDR2 SVGIG come from the germline V gene (reference sequence). The CDR3 DNA reads as TGTGCCTGGAGTGGGGGACTAGCGGGACTGACCTACGAGCAGTACTTC. It specifies CAWSGGLAGLTYEQYF.

CDR3 sequence reads: CASSLAGTRGNEQFF. The CDR3 region has the DNA TGTGCCAGCAGCTTAGCCGGGACAAGAGGCAATGAGCAGTTCTTC. The V and J genes are TRBV7-2 and TRBJ2-1; TRBD1 might be the D (6 bases). Germline V lookup: CDR1 SGHTA, CDR2 FQGNSA. Trimming removed 0 bases from V and 6 bases from J, with 12 bases in between. This CDR3 has 15 residues.

The CDR3 DNA reads TGTGCCAGCAGTTACTCGTTGAGACTAGCGGGAGGGGCAGATACGCAGTATTTT. This translates into CASSYSLRLAGGADTQYF. The chain couples TRBV6-2 or TRBV6-3 to TRBJ2-3; 14 nucleotides line up with TRBD2. V lost 0 bases, J lost 4 bases, and 6 bases stayed unmatched. CDR3 length: 18 amino acids. Germline V gene data show CDR1 as MNHEY and CDR2 as SVGEGT.

This chain joins TRBV4-3 and TRBJ1-2; D is possibly TRBD1 (6 bases). Trimming left V 3 bases short and J 1 base short, with 18 bases between. This CDR3 has 17 residues. The germline CDR1 and CDR2 sequences are LGHNA and YSLEER. CDR3 protein: CASSQELVGAVNYGYTF. In DNA form, the CDR3 reads TGCGCCAGCAGCCAGGAGTTGGTGGGGGCCGTTAACTATGGCTACACCTTC.

V is TRBV29-1 and J is TRBJ1-2, with TRBD1 matching over 8 bases. The CDR3 extends over 14 amino acids. Trimming cost V 6 bases and J 4 bases; bases outside gene matches: 10. CDR1 is SQVTM and CDR2 is ANQGSEA in the germline V gene. CDR3 DNA sequence: TGCAGCGTGGCAGAGACAGGGGCTGGCTATGGCTACACCTTC. Its translation is CSVAETGAGYGYTF.

V gene TRBV18 combines with J gene TRBJ2-1; 14 positions match TRBD2. Unmatched junction bases numbered 6, after V lost 4 bases and J lost 7 bases. CDR3 length equals 16 residues. The germline V gene has CDR1 KGHSH and CDR2 LQKENI. The CDR3 region has the DNA TGTGCCAGCTCACGACCGGGACTAGCGGGGGATAATGAGCAGTTCTTC. This codes for CASSRPGLAGDNEQFF. The whole variable domain, filled in from reference TRBV18 and TRBJ2-1, reads NAGVMQNPRHLVRRRGQEARLRCSPMKGHSHVYWYRQLPEEGLKFMVYLQKENIIDESGMPKERFSAEFPKEGPSILRIQQVVRGDSAAYFCASSRPGLAGDNEQFFGPGTRLTVL.

The rearrangement joins TRBV3-1 (or the pseudogene TRBV3-2) to TRBJ1-1, with D possibly being TRBD1 (5 bases). The germline V and J ends were trimmed by 5 bases and 0 bases, with 13 bases remaining between them. This CDR3 has 15 residues. CDR1 LGHDT and CDR2 YNNKEL come from the germline V gene (reference sequence). CDR3 region: CASSAREGMNTEAFF. The CDR3 DNA sequence: TGTGCCAGCAGCGCCAGGGAGGGAATGAACACTGAAGCTTTCTTT.

This clone came up once. V and J are TRBV5-1 and TRBJ2-2; 9 nucleotides agree with TRBD2. Germline V lookup: CDR1 SGHRS, CDR2 YFSETQ. The CDR3 runs to 18 residues. Trimming removed 0 bases from V and 2 bases from J; junction bases left unmatched: 8. Here the CDR3 DNA reads TGCGCCAGCAGCTTGGGTTCGATGACTAGCGGCAACACCGGGGAGCTGTTTTTT. Its translation: CASSLGSMTSGNTGELFF.

Regarding this clone: One end of the junction is discordant with germline, which a read error may explain. This chain links TRBV11-3 with TRBJ1-1; 8 nucleotides align to TRBD1. The CDR3 runs to 16 residues. The germline V gene has CDR1 SGHNT and CDR2 YENEEA. The CDR3 is CKIPGGERDLGTEAFF. In DNA form, the CDR3 reads TGCAAAATCCCAGGGGGCGAACGGGATCTGGGCACTGAAGCTTTCTTT.